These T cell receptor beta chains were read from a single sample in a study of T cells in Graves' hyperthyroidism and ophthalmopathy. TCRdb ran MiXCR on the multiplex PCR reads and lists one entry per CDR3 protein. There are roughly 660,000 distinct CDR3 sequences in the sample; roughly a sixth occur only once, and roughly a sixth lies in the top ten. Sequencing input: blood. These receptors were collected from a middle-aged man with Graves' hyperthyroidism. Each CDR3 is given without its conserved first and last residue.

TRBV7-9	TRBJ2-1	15	ASSEGGLAGLYNEQF
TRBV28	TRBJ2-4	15	ASSLGRGGVAKNIQY
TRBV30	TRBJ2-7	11	AWSGERSYEQY
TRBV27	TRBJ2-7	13	ASSLSLQPSYEQY
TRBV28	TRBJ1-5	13	ASSPGTFSNQPQH
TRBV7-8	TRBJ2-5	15	AGSLDGTSGSRETQY
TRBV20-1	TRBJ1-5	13	SARPGTVRNQPQH
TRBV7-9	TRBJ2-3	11	ASSLEVPATQY
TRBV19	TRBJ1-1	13	AGSSDRGMNTEAF
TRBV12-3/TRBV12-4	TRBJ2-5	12	ASSIGTLQETQY
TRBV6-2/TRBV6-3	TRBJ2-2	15	ASRSPASSGITGELF
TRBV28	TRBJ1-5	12	ASSLHGRNQPQH
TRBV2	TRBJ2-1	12	ASSDTSPYNEQL
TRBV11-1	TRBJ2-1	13	ASSLTTSLGNEQF
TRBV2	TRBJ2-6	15	ASSGDRLNSGANVLT
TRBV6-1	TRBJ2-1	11	ASRAGVYNEQF
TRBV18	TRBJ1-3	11	ASSPDIGNTIY
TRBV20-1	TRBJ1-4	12	SARGTPGYEKLF
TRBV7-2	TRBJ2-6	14	ASSAWGSSGANVLT
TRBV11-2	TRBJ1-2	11	ASSLAQDYGYT
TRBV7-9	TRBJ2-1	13	ASSSPLWGGGEQF
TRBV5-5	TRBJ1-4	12	ASSLAVGYEKLF
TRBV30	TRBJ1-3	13	AWSAPLRAGNTIY
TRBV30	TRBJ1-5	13	AWSVGTTISQPQH
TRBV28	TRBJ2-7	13	ASTLGLAGSYEQY
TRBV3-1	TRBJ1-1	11	ASSQGFGTEAF
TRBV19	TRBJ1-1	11	ASSITGQTEAF
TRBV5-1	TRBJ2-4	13	ASSWGGVMENIQY
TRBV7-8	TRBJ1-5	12	ASSFRGVNQPQH
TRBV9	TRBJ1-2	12	ASSVTGSDYGYT
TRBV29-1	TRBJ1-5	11	SAQQGEGQPQH
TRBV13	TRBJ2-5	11	ASSLPSGGSQY
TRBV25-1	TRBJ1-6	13	ASKRNTASDSPLH
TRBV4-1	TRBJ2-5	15	ASSQDDGLATQETQY
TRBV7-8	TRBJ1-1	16	ASSLNKGLWNMNTEAF
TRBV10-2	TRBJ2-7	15	ASSHGLVGGLIREQY
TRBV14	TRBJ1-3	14	ASSPIRMGDGNTIY
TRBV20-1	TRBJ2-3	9	SAPQRGTQY
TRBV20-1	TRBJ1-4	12	SARREGFGEKLF
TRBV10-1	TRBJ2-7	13	ASSEFTSGTLEQY
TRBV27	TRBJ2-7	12	ASSPRSENYEQY
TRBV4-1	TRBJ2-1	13	ASSQGRDLYNEQF
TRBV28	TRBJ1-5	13	ASSFGGQGVQPQH
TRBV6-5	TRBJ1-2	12	ASSYTRQGFGYT
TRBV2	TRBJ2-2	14	ASSELQTLNTGELF
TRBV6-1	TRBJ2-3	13	ASSWTGGLTDTQY
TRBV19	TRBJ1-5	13	AAKVGGTSNQPQH
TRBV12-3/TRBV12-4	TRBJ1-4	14	ASSPAPGQADEKLF
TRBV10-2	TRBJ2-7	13	ASRMGQGESYEQY
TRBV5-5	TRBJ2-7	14	ASKLSRTGGLYEQY
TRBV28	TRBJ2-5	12	ASSYHEREEAQY
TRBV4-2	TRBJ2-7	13	ASSQASSGRYEQY
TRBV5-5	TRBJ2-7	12	ASGRSGTYYEQY